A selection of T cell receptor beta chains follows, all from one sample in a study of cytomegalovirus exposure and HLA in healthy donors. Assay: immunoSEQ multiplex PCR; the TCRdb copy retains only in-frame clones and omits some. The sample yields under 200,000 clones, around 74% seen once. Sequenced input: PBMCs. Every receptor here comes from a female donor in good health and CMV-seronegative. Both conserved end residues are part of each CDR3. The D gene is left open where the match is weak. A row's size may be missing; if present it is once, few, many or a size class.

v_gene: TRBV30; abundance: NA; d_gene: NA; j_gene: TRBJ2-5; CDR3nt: TGTGCCACCGCGGGACAGCAGACCCAGTACTTC; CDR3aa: CATAGQQTQYF
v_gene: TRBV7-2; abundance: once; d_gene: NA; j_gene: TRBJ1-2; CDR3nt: TGTGCCAGCAGCCTCGCAGGGGCCTATGGCTACACCTTC; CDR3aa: CASSLAGAYGYTF
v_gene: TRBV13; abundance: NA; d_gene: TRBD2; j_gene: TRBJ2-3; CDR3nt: TGTGCCAGCAGCGGACGGGGGGGCTTTGATACGCAGTATTTT; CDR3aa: CASSGRGGFDTQYF
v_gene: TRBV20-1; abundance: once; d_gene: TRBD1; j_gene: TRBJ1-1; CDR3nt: TGCAGTGCACCCGGACAGGTTGAAGCTTTCTTT; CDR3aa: CSAPGQVEAFF
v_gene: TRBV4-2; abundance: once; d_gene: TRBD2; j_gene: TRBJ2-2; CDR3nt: TGTGCCAGCAGCTCCCCCGGAAGTACTAGCGGGGGGCCGAACACCGGGGAGCTGTTTTTT; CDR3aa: CASSSPGSTSGGPNTGELFF
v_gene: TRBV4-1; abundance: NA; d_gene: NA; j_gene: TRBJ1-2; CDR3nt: TGCGCCAGCAGCCAGAGGGGGGGAGACGGATCTGGTGGCTACACCTTC; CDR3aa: CASSQRGGDGSGGYTF
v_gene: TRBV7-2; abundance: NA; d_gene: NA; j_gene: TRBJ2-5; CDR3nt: TGTGCCAGCAGCTTAAGGAGGGGCCTACGAGAGACCCAGTACTTC; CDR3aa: CASSLRRGLRETQYF
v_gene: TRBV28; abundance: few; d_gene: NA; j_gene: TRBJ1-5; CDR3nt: TGTGCCAGCAGTTTAGGGGGGTGGCAGCCCCAGCATTTT; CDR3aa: CASSLGGWQPQHF
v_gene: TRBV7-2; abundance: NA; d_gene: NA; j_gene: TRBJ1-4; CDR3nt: TGTGCCAGCAGCTTGAGAGCTAATGAAAAACTGTTTTTT; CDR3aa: CASSLRANEKLFF
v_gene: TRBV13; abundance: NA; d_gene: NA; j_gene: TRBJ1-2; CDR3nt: TGTGCCAGCAGCTTAGGACAGGGTATCTATGGCTACACCTTC; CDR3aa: CASSLGQGIYGYTF
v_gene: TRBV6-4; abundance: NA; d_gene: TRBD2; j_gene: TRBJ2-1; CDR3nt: TGTGCCAGCAGTGAGGGGACTAGCGGGGACAATGAGCAGTTCTTC; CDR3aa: CASSEGTSGDNEQFF
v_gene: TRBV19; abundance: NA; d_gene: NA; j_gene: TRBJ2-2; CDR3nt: TGTGCCAGTAGTATAACGGGGAACACCGGGGAGCTGTTTTTT; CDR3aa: CASSITGNTGELFF
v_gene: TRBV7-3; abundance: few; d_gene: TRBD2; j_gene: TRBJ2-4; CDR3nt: TGTGCCAGCAGCTTAGCGGGGGGGCCCAAAAACATTCAGTACTTC; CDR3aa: CASSLAGGPKNIQYF
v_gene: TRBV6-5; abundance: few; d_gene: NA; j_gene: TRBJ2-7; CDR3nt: TGTGCCAGCAGTTACAGCGGTGGTCGCCGCGAGCAGTACTTC; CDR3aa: CASSYSGGRREQYF
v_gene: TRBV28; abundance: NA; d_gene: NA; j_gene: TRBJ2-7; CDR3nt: TGTGCCAGCGGAGGCAGCTCCTACGAGCAGTACTTC; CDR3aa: CASGGSSYEQYF
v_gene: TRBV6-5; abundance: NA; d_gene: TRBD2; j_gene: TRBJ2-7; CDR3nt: TGTGCCAGCAGTTACCTTAGCGGGGGCCCCTACGAGCAGTACTTC; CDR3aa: CASSYLSGGPYEQYF
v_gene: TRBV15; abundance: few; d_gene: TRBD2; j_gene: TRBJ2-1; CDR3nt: TGTGCCACCAGCAGAGAGACTATCCTTGCGGGAGGCCCCAATGAGCAGTTCTTC; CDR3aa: CATSRETILAGGPNEQFF
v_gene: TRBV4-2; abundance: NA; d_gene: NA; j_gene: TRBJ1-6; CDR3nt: TGTGCCAGCAGCCGGGCCCAGGGGTCACCCCTCCACTTT; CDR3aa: CASSRAQGSPLHF
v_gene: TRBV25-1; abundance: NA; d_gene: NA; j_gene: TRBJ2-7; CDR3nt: TGTGCCAGCAGTCCCGTACAGGGAATTTCCTACGAGCAGTACTTC; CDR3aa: CASSPVQGISYEQYF
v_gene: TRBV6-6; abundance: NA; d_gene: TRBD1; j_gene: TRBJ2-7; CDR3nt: TGTGCCAGCAGAGCCGGGACAGGGTCCTCCTACGAGCAGTACTTC; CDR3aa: CASRAGTGSSYEQYF
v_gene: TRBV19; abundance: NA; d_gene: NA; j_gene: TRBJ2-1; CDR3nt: TGTGCCAGTAGCACCGGTGGCAGGGGGGTACAGTTCTTC; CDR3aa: CASSTGGRGVQFF
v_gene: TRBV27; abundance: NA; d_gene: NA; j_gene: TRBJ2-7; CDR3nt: TGTGCCAGCAGTGTAGGGGGACGGTATAATCAGGACTTC; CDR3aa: CASSVGGRYNQDF
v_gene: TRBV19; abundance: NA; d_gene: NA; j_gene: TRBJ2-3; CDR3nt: TGTGCCAGTAGTGAACAACCATCCGCTACGCAGTATTTT; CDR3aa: CASSEQPSATQYF
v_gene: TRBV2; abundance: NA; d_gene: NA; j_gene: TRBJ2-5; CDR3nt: TGTGCCAGCAGCCGGGGGGAGACCCAGTACTTC; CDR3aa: CASSRGETQYF
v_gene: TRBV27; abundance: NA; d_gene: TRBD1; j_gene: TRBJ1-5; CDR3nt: TGTGCCAGCAGTCGACAGGGGGGGAGCAATCAGCCCCAGCATTTT; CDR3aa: CASSRQGGSNQPQHF
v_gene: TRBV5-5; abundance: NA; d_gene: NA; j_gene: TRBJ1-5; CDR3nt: TGTGCCAGCAGCTTGTCCTACAGGGTGAGCAATCAGCCCCAGCATTTT; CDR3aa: CASSLSYRVSNQPQHF
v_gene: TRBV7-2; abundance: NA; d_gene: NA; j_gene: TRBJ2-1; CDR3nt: TGTGCCAGCAGCTCGACAGACTTGAATGAGCAGTTCTTC; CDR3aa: CASSSTDLNEQFF
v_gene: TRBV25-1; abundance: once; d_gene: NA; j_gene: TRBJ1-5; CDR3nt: TGTGCCAGCAGTGAATGGGAGGGGGGGGATCAGCCCCAGCATTTT; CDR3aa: CASSEWEGGDQPQHF
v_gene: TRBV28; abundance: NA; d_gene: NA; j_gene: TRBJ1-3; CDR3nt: TGTGCCAGCAGCCTGATCCAGGGAAACTCTGGAAACACCATATATTTT; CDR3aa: CASSLIQGNSGNTIYF
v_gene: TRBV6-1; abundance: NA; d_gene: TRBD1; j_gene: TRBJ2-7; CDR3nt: TGTGCCAGCAGTGAAGAGGCAGGGGGCGTCTACGAGCAGTACTTC; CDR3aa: CASSEEAGGVYEQYF
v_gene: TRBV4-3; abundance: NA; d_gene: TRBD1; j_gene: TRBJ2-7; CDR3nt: TGCGCCAGCAGCCAAGGACTCGGACAGGGGGCAAGGGAGCAGTACTTC; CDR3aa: CASSQGLGQGAREQYF
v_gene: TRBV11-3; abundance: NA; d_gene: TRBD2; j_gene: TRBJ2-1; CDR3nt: TGTGCCAGCAGCGCTAGCGGGACGGGGATTGAGCAGTTCTTC; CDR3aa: CASSASGTGIEQFF
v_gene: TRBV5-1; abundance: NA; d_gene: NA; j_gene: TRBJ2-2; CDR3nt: TGCGCCAGCAGCTTGGAAGGGGGAGTAATCGGGGAGCTGTTTTTT; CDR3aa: CASSLEGGVIGELFF
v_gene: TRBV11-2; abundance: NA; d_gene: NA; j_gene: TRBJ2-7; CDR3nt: TGTGCCAGCAGCTCGAAGGGGGGGAGGGACGAGCAGTACTTC; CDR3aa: CASSSKGGRDEQYF
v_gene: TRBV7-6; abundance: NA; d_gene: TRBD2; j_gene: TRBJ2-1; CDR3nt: TGTGCCAGCAGCGGGGGACTAGCGCTATACAATGAGCAGTTCTTC; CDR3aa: CASSGGLALYNEQFF
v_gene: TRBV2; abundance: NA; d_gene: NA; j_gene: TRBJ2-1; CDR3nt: TGTGCCAGCAAGGTCAGGACTAATGAGCAGTTCTTC; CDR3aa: CASKVRTNEQFF
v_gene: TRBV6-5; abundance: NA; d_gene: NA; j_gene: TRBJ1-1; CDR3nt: TGTGCCAGCAGTTACTCAGAACAGATTAACACTGAAGCTTTCTTT; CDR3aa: CASSYSEQINTEAFF
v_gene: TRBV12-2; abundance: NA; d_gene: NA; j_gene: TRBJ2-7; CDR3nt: TGTGCAAGTCGCCTACGGGGGGGCAGGTTTTGCGAGCAGTACTTC; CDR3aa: CASRLRGGRFCEQYF
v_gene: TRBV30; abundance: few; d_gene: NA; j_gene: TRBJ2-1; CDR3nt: TGTGCCTGGAGCCGACTAGGAGCCTACAATGAGCAGTTCTTC; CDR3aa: CAWSRLGAYNEQFF
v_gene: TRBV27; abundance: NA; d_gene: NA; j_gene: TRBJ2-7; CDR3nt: TGTGCCAGCAGTTTTAGAGGAGAGTCCTACGAGCAGTACTTC; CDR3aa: CASSFRGESYEQYF
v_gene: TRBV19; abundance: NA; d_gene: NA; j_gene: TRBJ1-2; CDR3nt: TGTGCCAGTAGTCCTCGAGGAGCCCCTACGGGCTATGGCTACACCTTC; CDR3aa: CASSPRGAPTGYGYTF
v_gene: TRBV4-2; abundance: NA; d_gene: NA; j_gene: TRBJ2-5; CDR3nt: TGTGCCAGCAGCCAAGATCGGGGTTTAAAGACCCAGTACTTC; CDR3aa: CASSQDRGLKTQYF